Following are 26 T cell receptor beta chains from one sample sequenced in a study of cytomegalovirus exposure and HLA in healthy donors. PCR was performed using 60 Vbeta and 13 Jbeta primers. Profiled with immunoSEQ multiplex PCR; TCRdb holds only in-frame clones, not every one. This table holds under 130,000 clones, just under 75% found once. Sequenced input: PBMCs. The receptors shown here come from a man aged 45-65 years in good health and CMV-seropositive.

This clone turned up a few times. V is TRBV6-6 and J is TRBJ1-2, with TRBD1 identical over 7 bases. The trim removed 4 bases at V and 4 bases at J, leaving 12 bases unmatched. This CDR3 spans 16 amino acids. Germline V gives CDR1 MNHNY, CDR2 SVGAGI (reference sequence). CDR3 loop: CASSSRSTGTAYGYTF. The CDR3 DNA follows: TGTGCCAGCAGTTCCAGATCTACCGGGACAGCCTATGGCTACACCTTC.

The rearrangement uses TRBV5-6 and TRBJ1-2; D uncertain. Germline V gives CDR1 SGHDT, CDR2 YYEEEE. Trimming pared 2 bases from V and 7 bases from J, leaving 12 bases between. This CDR3 is 13 amino acids long. The CDR3, as DNA: TGTGCCAGCAGCTTCCCACCGCGGGGTGGCTACACCTTC. Encoded protein: CASSFPPRGGYTF.

The chain links TRBV10-1 to TRBJ2-1, with TRBD2 matching 8 bases. In germline, CDR1 is WNHNN, CDR2 SYGVQD (reference sequence). J lost 8 bases, V lost 7 bases, and 10 bases had no gene match. CDR3 size: 14 residues. This chain's CDR3 is CASTLAGQGDEQFF. Here the CDR3 DNA reads TGCGCCAGCACGCTAGCGGGCCAAGGGGATGAGCAGTTCTTC.

This chain connects TRBV7-3 to TRBJ1-3; D is possibly TRBD1 (5 bases). This CDR3 has 14 residues. In germline, CDR1 is SGHTA, CDR2 FQGTGA. The germline V and J ends were trimmed by 2 bases and 4 bases, with 9 bases remaining between them. This CDR3 reads CASSLGAGGNTIYF. CDR3 nucleotides: TGTGCCAGCAGCTTAGGGGCCGGAGGAAACACCATATATTTT.

The V call is TRBV30, the J call TRBJ2-7, with 7 bases fitting TRBD2. Germline V lookup: CDR1 GTSNPN, CDR2 SVGIG (reference sequence). This CDR3 is 17 amino acids long. J gave up 2 bases and V 3 bases, and 16 bases lay outside the gene matches. The CDR3 coding sequence is TGTGCCTGGAGCCGGGCCTCGGGGGGACTAACGGCCTACGAGCAGTACTTC. Translated, it gives CAWSRASGGLTAYEQYF.

V gene TRBV2 combines with J gene TRBJ2-5, with D possibly TRBD1 on 6 matching bases. CDR3 length equals 13 residues. CDR1 is SNHLY, CDR2 FYNNEI, per germline. V was trimmed by 6 bases and J by 11 bases, leaving 19 bases between them. The CDR3 spells CASRAPGVGEQYF. The CDR3 coding sequence is TGTGCCAGCAGGGCCCCAGGGGTCGGTGAGCAGTACTTC. The full variable domain, with the rest looked up from reference TRBV2 and TRBJ2-5, is EPEVTQTPSHQVTQMGQEVILRCVPISNHLYFYWYRQILGQKVEFLVSFYNNEISEKSEIFDDQFSVERPDGSNFTLKIRSTKLEDSAMYFCASRAPGVGEQYFGPGTRLLVL.

This clone was seen only once. The V call is TRBV10-3, the J call TRBJ1-2; a weak D match, TRBD1 (6 bases). V lost 3 bases to trimming and J lost 4 bases, with 21 bases between them. The CDR3 has 17 amino acids. Germline CDR1 ENHRY, CDR2 SYGVKD. CDR3 nucleotide sequence: TGTGCCATCAGTGATGAGCTCCGGACAGATCCGGCCTATGGCTACACCTTC. Amino acids: CAISDELRTDPAYGYTF.

About this clone itself: The junction shows a germline mismatch at one end, possibly a read error. The identical CDR3 is also encoded by other nucleotide sequences in the sample. This chain connects TRBV6-1 to TRBJ2-7; TRBD1 matches at 7 bases. Germline CDR1 is MNHNS and CDR2 is SASEGT. There are 14 residues in the CDR3. The CDR3 DNA is TGTGCCAGCACCCGCGAAGGGGGCGGATACGAACAGTACTTC. Amino acid sequence: CASTREGGGYEQYF.

The chain employs TRBV27 and TRBJ2-5, with TRBD1 identical over 9 bases. The CDR3 length is 14 residues. Germline V lookup: CDR1 MNHEY, CDR2 SMNVEV (reference sequence). V gave up 5 bases and J gave up 5 bases; unmatched junction bases: 6. Here the CDR3 reads CASSPRQGGETQYF. CDR3 DNA sequence: TGTGCCAGCAGTCCGAGACAGGGGGGCGAGACCCAGTACTTC.

The V and J genes are TRBV29-1 and TRBJ1-1; D remains ambiguous. The germline V gene encodes CDR1 SQVTM and CDR2 ANQGSEA. The CDR3 runs 12 residues. The germline V and J ends were trimmed by 6 bases and 6 bases, with 14 bases remaining between them. This CDR3 reads CSVATGSAEAFF. CDR3 DNA sequence: TGCAGCGTGGCCACGGGGAGCGCTGAAGCTTTCTTT.

The rearrangement uses TRBV11-2 and TRBJ1-2; D is perhaps TRBD1 (5 bases). V was pared by 5 bases and J by 12 bases, with 13 bases between. The length of the CDR3 is 11 residues. Germline lookup yields CDR1 SGHAT and CDR2 FQNNGV. In nucleotides, the CDR3 is TGTGCCAGCAGCCTTCAGACAGACAACACCTTC. Its protein product is CASSLQTDNTF.

This clone was picked up a small number of times. J is TRBJ1-2 and V is TRBV9; a possible D gene is TRBD1 (6 bases). The CDR3 has 14 amino acids. V was trimmed by 4 bases and J by 4 bases, leaving 14 bases between them. Germline V gene sequence: CDR1 SGDLS, CDR2 YYNGEE. CDR3 in DNA: TGTGCCAGCAGCCCTGCCGGACAGCTCTATGGCTACACCTTC. This sequence encodes CASSPAGQLYGYTF. The variable domain in full, completed from reference TRBV9 and TRBJ1-2, reads DSGVTQTPKHLITATGQRVTLRCSPRSGDLSVYWYQQSLDQGLQFLIQYYNGEERAKGNILERFSAQQFPDLHSELNLSSLELGDSALYFCASSPAGQLYGYTFGSGTRLTVV.

This clone was found many times. V and J are TRBV5-8 and TRBJ2-7; 8 bases are shared with TRBD1. Germline V gene sequence: CDR1 SGHTS, CDR2 YDEGEE. With 7 bases clipped from V and 5 bases from J, the junction kept 14 bases outside the gene matches. CDR3 length: 15 residues. CDR3 amino acids: CASEIYRTGKNEQYF. Written as DNA, the CDR3 is TGTGCCAGCGAAATCTATCGGACAGGGAAAAACGAGCAGTACTTC.

This clone was counted a few times. This rearrangement joins TRBV7-8 to TRBJ2-5; D is possibly TRBD1 (5 bases). Germline CDR1 SGHVS, CDR2 FQNEAQ. V lost 5 bases and J 10 bases, leaving 17 bases between the germline ends. This CDR3 region has 13 residues. In nucleotides, the CDR3 is TGTGCCAGCAGCCCTCGGGCCAAGGGGAACCAGTACTTC. Protein product: CASSPRAKGNQYF.

The chain is built from TRBV4-1 and TRBJ2-1; unclear D gene. Germline V gives CDR1 MGHRA, CDR2 YSYEKL. The CDR3 extends over 14 amino acids. The V and J ends lost 0 bases and 6 bases respectively, with 9 bases between them. The CDR3 here is CASSQDWSSNEQFF. The CDR3 DNA follows: TGCGCCAGCAGCCAAGATTGGTCCAGCAATGAGCAGTTCTTC.

V gene TRBV10-3 combines with J gene TRBJ2-1, with 9 bases aligning to TRBD1. CDR1 and CDR2 (germline): ENHRY, SYGVKD. This CDR3 spans 16 amino acids. The J segment lost 3 bases and the V segment lost 3 bases, leaving 6 bases of the junction unmatched. The CDR3 is CAISDTRDRDYNEQFF. In DNA, the CDR3 is TGTGCCATCAGTGACACCCGGGACAGGGACTACAATGAGCAGTTCTTC.

The chain combines TRBV29-1 with TRBJ1-4; D not resolved. The CDR3 is 14 amino acids. Germline CDR1 SQVTM, CDR2 ANQGSEA. Between the trimmed V and J ends, which lost 5 bases and 2 bases, there was a span of 12 bases. CDR3 in DNA: TGCAGCGTTCGGTCCGGGGAGACTAATGAAAAACTGTTTTTT. Its protein is CSVRSGETNEKLFF. The full variable domain, its missing parts supplied by reference TRBV29-1 and TRBJ1-4, is SAVISQKPSRDICQRGTSLTIQCQVDSQVTMMFWYRQQPGQSLTLIATANQGSEATYESGFVIDKFPISRPNLTFSTLTVSNMSPEDSSIYLCSVRSGETNEKLFFGSGTQLSVL.

This clone was counted only a few times. The V and J genes are TRBV27 and TRBJ1-1; 9 bases map to TRBD1. Trimming at V came to 7 bases and at J to 5 bases, leaving 2 bases not matched to a gene. CDR3 size: 12 residues. Germline lookup yields CDR1 MNHEY and CDR2 SMNVEV (reference sequence). This CDR3 reads CASTTGGTEAFF. The CDR3 DNA reads TGTGCCAGCACGACAGGGGGGACTGAAGCTTTCTTT.

A few counts support this clone. The chain couples TRBV4-1 to TRBJ1-5, with 7 bases lining up with TRBD1. Germline V lookup: CDR1 MGHRA, CDR2 YSYEKL. V was clipped by 1 base and J by 10 bases; unmatched bases: 19. The CDR3 spans 18 residues. In nucleotides, the CDR3 is TGCGCCAGCAGCCAAGCCCTCGTCATGGAGGACAGGACCAAACCCCAGCATTTT. It encodes CASSQALVMEDRTKPQHF.

This chain joins TRBV9 and TRBJ2-1, with 14 bases fitting TRBD2. The length of the CDR3 is 18 residues. The V gene's germline CDR1 is SGDLS and CDR2 YYNGEE. V was pared by 0 bases and J by 0 bases, with 2 bases of the junction left unmatched. The CDR3 DNA reads as TGTGCCAGCAGCGTAGGGACTAGCGGGGGGCACTCCTACAATGAGCAGTTCTTC. Protein sequence: CASSVGTSGGHSYNEQFF.

The rearrangement links TRBV9 to TRBJ1-2, with 8 nucleotides matching TRBD1. After removal of 3 bases from V and 3 bases from J, the junction contained 7 bases not matched to a gene. Germline loops: CDR1 SGDLS, CDR2 YYNGEE. CDR3 size: 15 residues. CDR3 bases: TGTGCCAGCAGCGCCCAGACAGGGGAGGACTATGGCTACACCTTC. Its protein product is CASSAQTGEDYGYTF.

The chain uses TRBV18 and TRBJ2-6; no reliable D call. Trimming removed 6 bases from V and 0 bases from J, with 9 bases in between. CDR1 is KGHSH and CDR2 is LQKENI in the germline V gene. The CDR3 contains 15 residues. The CDR3 loop is CASSVTASGANVLTF. CDR3 coding DNA: TGTGCCAGCTCTGTTACAGCCTCTGGGGCCAACGTCCTGACTTTC.

The chain joins TRBV2 to TRBJ2-3; 9 nucleotides match TRBD2. The germline V gene has CDR1 SNHLY and CDR2 FYNNEI. The length of the CDR3 is 14 residues. V gave up 2 bases and J gave up 4 bases; unmatched junction bases: 1. The CDR3 protein is CASSELAGSDTQYF. DNA for the CDR3: TGTGCCAGCAGTGAACTAGCGGGATCAGATACGCAGTATTTT.

This chain uses TRBV13 with TRBJ2-6; TRBD1 might be the D (6 bases). V gave up 3 bases and J gave up 4 bases, with 13 bases separating them. Per the germline V gene, CDR1 is PRHDT and CDR2 is FYEKMQ (reference sequence). The CDR3 covers 16 residues. The CDR3 nucleotides are TGTGCCAGCAGCTTGAACAGGGTTTCGGGGGCCAACGTCCTGACTTTC. Protein: CASSLNRVSGANVLTF.

The V and J genes are TRBV2 and TRBJ2-5, with a weak D call TRBD1 (5 bases). TRBJ2-7 matches the DNA end more closely, so the J call is doubtful. The CDR3 consists of 12 residues. Germline CDR1 is SNHLY and CDR2 is FYNNEI. CDR3 coding DNA: TGTGCCAGCAGTCCAGGGTTCTACGAGCAGTACTTC. Encoded protein: CASSPGFYEQYF.

The rearrangement uses TRBV6-6 and TRBJ2-5; D perhaps matches TRBD2 (5 bases). Trimming stripped 0 bases from V and 11 bases from J, with 13 bases between. The CDR3 is 13 amino acids. CDR1 is MNHNY, CDR2 SVGAGI, per germline (reference sequence). CDR3 sequence (DNA): TGTGCCAGCAGTTACTCCAATCGTGGGGAGCAGTACTTC. This translates into CASSYSNRGEQYF.